The 21 T cell receptor beta chains in this list originate from one sample, sequenced in a study of CD8 T cells in Susac syndrome. RNA in amounts of roughly 0.45 to 1 ug was reverse transcribed with random hexamers. TCRdb reprocessed the immunoSEQ multiplex PCR reads via MiXCR and lists one record per CDR3 protein. The repertoire holds around 170,000 distinct CDR3 sequences, with more than 90% as singletons. The sequenced sample consisted of CD4+ T cells from PBMCs. The receptor source for this set is a human donor with Susac syndrome.

This clonotype was found once. The chain joins TRBV29-1 to TRBJ2-7; 10 nucleotides match TRBD2. The CDR3 has 15 amino acids. V was clipped by 6 bases and J by 0 bases; unmatched bases: 8. The germline V gene has CDR1 SQVTM and CDR2 ANQGSEA. CDR3 sequence: CSVGTSEVYSYEQYF. The CDR3 DNA sequence: TGCAGCGTCGGGACTAGCGAGGTTTACTCCTACGAGCAGTACTTC.

This clonotype was observed once. The V call is TRBV7-9, the J call TRBJ1-5; 7 bases match TRBD1. Germline V gene data show CDR1 as SEHNR and CDR2 as FQNEAQ (reference sequence). After removal of 5 bases from V and 2 bases from J, the junction contained 9 bases not matched to a gene. The CDR3 is 16 residues long. The CDR3 loop reads CASSDLRQGGNQPQHF. The CDR3 nucleotides are TGTGCCAGCAGCGACCTGAGACAGGGCGGCAATCAGCCCCAGCATTTT.

This sequence joins TRBV18 and TRBJ2-3; the D is unclear. With 3 bases removed from V and 2 bases from J, the gap between germline ends came to 15 bases. The length of the CDR3 is 16 residues. Germline CDR1 is KGHSH and CDR2 is LQKENI. The CDR3 sequence: CASSPPRRLSTDTQYF. As DNA, the CDR3 is TGTGCCAGCTCACCCCCCCGAAGGCTATCCACAGATACGCAGTATTTT.

The genes are TRBV19 and TRBJ2-5; TRBD2 matches at 13 bases. This CDR3 comprises 16 residues. Trimming cost V 5 bases and J 4 bases; bases outside gene matches: 7. Germline V CDR1 and CDR2: LNHDA, SQIVND (reference sequence). The CDR3 DNA follows: TGTGCCAGTAGTCCTTCGGGACTAGCGGGGCGAGAGACCCAGTACTTC. It is translated as CASSPSGLAGRETQYF.

The rearrangement uses TRBV12-3 or TRBV12-4 and TRBJ1-5; D is ambiguous. The ends were cut back, 6 bases at V and 3 bases at J, with 6 bases in the middle. The CDR3 loop spans 12 amino acids. DNA of the CDR3: TGTGCCAGCAGCTTCGACAATCAGCCCCAGCATTTT. Encoded protein: CASSFDNQPQHF.

This chain connects TRBV19 to TRBJ1-6; the match to TRBD1 covers 7 bases. Germline V gene lookup returns CDR1 LNHDA and CDR2 SQIVND (reference sequence). V was pared by 9 bases and J by 7 bases, with 12 bases of the junction left unmatched. This CDR3 comprises 15 residues. For the CDR3, the DNA is TGTGCCAGCTCGCCCGACCGGGACAGAAATTCACCCCTCCACTTT. Translating gives CASSPDRDRNSPLHF.

As regards this clonotype: One end of the junction is discordant with germline, which a read error may explain. CDR3 region: CASSLGGLSNNEQFF. The CDR3 DNA is TGTGCTAGCAGCTTAGGGGGGCTTTCTAACAATGAGCAGTTCTTC. The chain couples TRBV7-7 to TRBJ2-1; D might be TRBD1 or TRBD2, each matching 6 bases. Germline values: CDR1 SSHAT, CDR2 FNYEAQ (reference sequence). The CDR3 consists of 15 residues.

V and J are TRBV20-1 and TRBJ1-5; D may be TRBD1 (5 bases). The germline CDR1 and CDR2 sequences are DFQATT and SNEGSKA (reference sequence). The CDR3 is made up of 12 amino acids. The DNA for the CDR3 is TGCAGCGGCATTCGAGGGGATCAGCCCCAGCATTTT. Translated: CSGIRGDQPQHF.

The chain uses TRBV5-1 and TRBJ2-7, with 10 nucleotides matching TRBD2. CDR3 length equals 15 residues. Germline V CDR1 and CDR2: SGHRS, YFSETQ. The V and J ends lost 1 base and 3 bases, in that order; junction bases with no gene match: 4. CDR3 loop: CASSLRLAGYYEQYF. DNA for the CDR3: TGCGCCAGCAGCTTGAGACTAGCGGGCTACTACGAGCAGTACTTC.

V is TRBV18 and J is TRBJ1-2, with a possible D match to TRBD1 (5 bases). The germline CDR1 and CDR2 sequences are KGHSH and LQKENI. This CDR3 is built from 13 residues. V was pared by 6 bases and J by 3 bases, with 11 bases between. CDR3 coding DNA: TGTGCCAGCTCGCCCGACAGATACTATGGCTACACCTTC. This gives the protein CASSPDRYYGYTF.

This clonotype was detected only a few times. The chain couples TRBV3-1 to TRBJ2-7, with D unclear. The CDR3 covers 12 residues. The germline V gene encodes CDR1 LGHDT and CDR2 YNNKEL (reference sequence). V was shortened by 1 base and J by 4 bases, with 5 bases between the two germline ends. CDR3 protein: CASSQGVYEQYF. In nucleotides, the CDR3 is TGTGCCAGCAGCCAAGGGGTGTACGAGCAGTACTTC.

The chain recombines TRBV7-9 with TRBJ1-1, with D tentatively TRBD1 (6 bases). Trimming took 3 bases from V and 0 from J, leaving 11 bases between them. CDR1 SEHNR and CDR2 FQNEAQ come from the germline V gene (reference sequence). The CDR3 is made up of 15 amino acids. The CDR3 DNA follows: TGTGCCAGCAGCTTGACCGGACAGATGAACACTGAAGCTTTCTTT. This sequence encodes CASSLTGQMNTEAFF.

The J gene is TRBJ1-1, the V gene TRBV7-8, with D perhaps TRBD1 (5 bases). CDR3 length: 14 amino acids. V dropped 3 bases and J dropped 4 bases, with 12 bases sitting between them. Germline lookup yields CDR1 SGHVS and CDR2 FQNEAQ. The CDR3 loop reads CASSLSQGGTEAFF. CDR3 coding DNA: TGTGCCAGCAGCTTGTCGCAGGGCGGCACTGAAGCTTTCTTT. Based on the CDR3 plus reference TRBV7-8 and TRBJ1-1, the full variable domain is GAGVSQSPRYKVAKRGQDVALRCDPISGHVSLFWYQQALGQGPEFLTYFQNEAQLDKSGLPSDRFFAERPEGSVSTLKIQRTQQEDSAVYLCASSLSQGGTEAFFGQGTRLTVV.

This clonotype has more than one count but fewer than ten. The chain has TRBV20-1 and TRBJ2-5; D gene ambiguous. CDR3 length: 12 residues. CDR1 and CDR2 (germline): DFQATT, SNEGSKA (reference sequence). Trimming stripped 2 bases from V and 0 bases from J, with 4 bases between. This chain's CDR3 is CSARQYQETQYF. The CDR3 coding sequence is TGCAGTGCTAGACAGTACCAAGAGACCCAGTACTTC.

CDR3 protein: CASSSFSDQPQHF. In nucleotides, the CDR3 is TGCGCCAGCAGCTCCTTTTCCGATCAGCCCCAGCATTTT. The chain employs TRBV5-1 and TRBJ1-5, with D hard to call. The CDR3 contains 13 residues. Germline V gene lookup returns CDR1 SGHRS and CDR2 YFSETQ. Trimming left V 3 bases short and J 5 bases short, with 9 bases between.

The V call is TRBV30, the J call TRBJ1-6; weak D call: TRBD1 (6 bases). CDR1 and CDR2 from the germline V gene are GTSNPN and SVGIG (reference sequence). The CDR3 loop spans 16 amino acids. V lost 4 bases, J lost 4 bases, and 17 bases lay in between. The CDR3 nucleotides read TGTGCCTGGATCCGAACCGGAGGACAGTATAATTCACCCCTCCACTTT. It is translated as CAWIRTGGQYNSPLHF. The full variable domain, completed using reference TRBV30 and TRBJ1-6, is SQTIHQWPATLVQPVGSPLSLECTVEGTSNPNLYWYRQAAGRGLQLLFYSVGIGQISSEVPQNLSASRPQDRQFILSSKKLLLSDSGFYLCAWIRTGGQYNSPLHFGNGTRLTVT.

This chain connects TRBV4-3 to TRBJ1-6; tentative D call: TRBD1 (6 bases). The CDR3 sequence is 17 residues long. V was clipped by 1 base and J by 6 bases, with 16 bases between them. CDR1 is LGHNA, CDR2 YSLEER, per germline. The CDR3 loop reads CASSQVHGGASNSPLHF. CDR3 DNA sequence: TGCGCCAGCAGCCAAGTCCATGGGGGGGCGAGTAATTCACCCCTCCACTTT.

V and J are TRBV5-6 and TRBJ1-2; unclear D gene. Germline V gene data show CDR1 as SGHDT and CDR2 as YYEEEE. The CDR3 extends over 14 amino acids. Trimming removed 0 bases at V and 8 bases at J, with 14 bases between. The CDR3 nucleotides are TGTGCCAGCAGCTTGGGGCGGGGTGCGGGAGGCTACACCTTC. Protein product: CASSLGRGAGGYTF.

The J gene is TRBJ2-4, the V gene TRBV20-1, with D possibly matching TRBD2 (5 bases). The V and J ends lost 5 bases and 0 bases respectively, with 14 bases between them. Per the germline V gene, CDR1 is DFQATT and CDR2 is SNEGSKA (reference sequence). This CDR3 is 15 amino acids long. The CDR3 reads CSAAKDGGAKNIQYF. Written as DNA, the CDR3 is TGCAGTGCTGCTAAGGACGGAGGAGCCAAAAACATTCAGTACTTC.

The chain employs TRBV5-4 and TRBJ2-1; either TRBD1 or TRBD2 may supply D (6 bases each). The V gene lost 1 base and the J gene lost 2 bases, with 13 bases spanning the gap. From germline, CDR1 is SGHNT and CDR2 YYREEE (reference sequence). CDR3 size: 16 residues. The CDR3 region is CASSLLTGGTYNEQFF. The CDR3, as DNA: TGTGCCAGCAGCTTGTTAACCGGGGGCACCTACAATGAGCAGTTCTTC.

V gene TRBV7-2 combines with J gene TRBJ2-4; tentative D call: TRBD1 (5 bases). The CDR3 is made up of 13 amino acids. The ends were cut back, 5 bases at V and 7 bases at J, with 12 bases in the middle. The germline CDR1 and CDR2 sequences are SGHTA and FQGNSA. The DNA for the CDR3 is TGTGCCAGCAGCCCCGAGACAGCTAACATTCAGTACTTC. It yields the protein CASSPETANIQYF.